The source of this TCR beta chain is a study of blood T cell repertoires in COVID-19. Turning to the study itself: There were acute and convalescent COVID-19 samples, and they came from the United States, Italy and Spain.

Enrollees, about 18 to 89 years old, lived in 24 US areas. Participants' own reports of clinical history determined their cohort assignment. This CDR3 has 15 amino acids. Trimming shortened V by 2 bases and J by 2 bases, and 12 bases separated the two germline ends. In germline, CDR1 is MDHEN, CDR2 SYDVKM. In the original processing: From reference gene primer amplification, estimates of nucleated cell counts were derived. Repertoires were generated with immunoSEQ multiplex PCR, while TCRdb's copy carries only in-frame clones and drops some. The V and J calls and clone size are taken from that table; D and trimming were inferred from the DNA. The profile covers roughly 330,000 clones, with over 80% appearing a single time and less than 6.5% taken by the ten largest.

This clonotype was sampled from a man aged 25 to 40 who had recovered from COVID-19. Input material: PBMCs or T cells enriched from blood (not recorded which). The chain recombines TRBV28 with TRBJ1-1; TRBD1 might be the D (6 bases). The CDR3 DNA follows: TGTGCCAGCAGTTTACCGATTGGGGGCAACACTGAAGCTTTCTTT. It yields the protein CASSLPIGGNTEAFF.